This T cell receptor (beta chain) was captured by sequencing in a study of breast tumors, draining lymph nodes, adjacent tissues. Regarding the study as a whole: Tumors had less TCR diversity than lymph nodes, more than nontumor tissue. Compared with basal-like, luminal-like tumors shared significantly more repertoire with nontumor tissue. Data only fit, rather than demonstrated, lymph node origin of most tumor T cells.

This clonotype appeared many times. Its antigen is unidentified. Germline CDR1 is KGHSH and CDR2 is LQKENI. This CDR3 region has 15 residues. The junction had 4 bases not matched to a gene; V was cut back by 3 bases and J by 2 bases. Each CDR3 protein gets one entry after TCRdb re-called the multiplex PCR reads with MiXCR. The data show 130,000 or so distinct CDR3 sequences, 20% to 25% seen once. Samples came from axillary lymph nodes draining the breast cancer. This rearrangement joins TRBV18 to TRBJ2-7; 10 positions agree with TRBD2. The receptor's source is a female donor with breast cancer. Some clones in this sample may be carry-over from other donors' samples. The sequenced sample was axillary lymph node tissue. For the CDR3, the DNA is TGTGCCAGCTCACCTACTAGCGGGACCCCCTACGAGCAGTACTTC. Protein sequence: CASSPTSGTPYEQYF.